The 12 T cell receptor beta chains reported below all come from one sample, sequenced in a study of blood T cell repertoires in COVID-19. Produced via immunoSEQ multiplex PCR; TCRdb's table is partial and in-frame only. The top ten clones hold roughly 10% of a sample with more than 350,000 clones, around nine tenths of them seen once. Sequencing used PBMCs or T cells enriched from blood (not recorded which). The receptors stem from a woman between 50 and 59 years old who had recovered from COVID-19.

The V and J genes are TRBV9 and TRBJ2-5, with D possibly TRBD2 on 6 matching bases. Deletions cut 1 base from V and 5 bases from J, with 21 bases between. This CDR3 has 17 amino acids. The germline CDR1 and CDR2 sequences are SGDLS and YYNGEE. The CDR3 bases are TGTGCCAGCAGCGTAAATCCGGAGGGGCTAGCGAAGGAGACCCAGTACTTC. Translating gives CASSVNPEGLAKETQYF. The full variable domain, rest sourced from reference TRBV9 and TRBJ2-5, is DSGVTQTPKHLITATGQRVTLRCSPRSGDLSVYWYQQSLDQGLQFLIQYYNGEERAKGNILERFSAQQFPDLHSELNLSSLELGDSALYFCASSVNPEGLAKETQYFGPGTRLLVL.

The CDR3 region has the DNA TGTGCCAGCGGTCCTGGGGTAGGACCAATACCGGGACAGGGCGTCCTTAACTATGGCTACACCTTC. It is translated as CASGPGVGPIPGQGVLNYGYTF. The chain has TRBV9 and TRBJ1-2; TRBD1 agrees at 9 bases. The CDR3 contains 22 residues. J was trimmed by 1 base and V by 7 bases; bases with no gene match: 29. Germline CDR1 is SGDLS and CDR2 is YYNGEE.

V and J are TRBV9 and TRBJ2-1; 10 bases agree with TRBD2. Trimming at V came to 4 bases and at J to 5 bases, leaving 6 bases not matched to a gene. This CDR3 region has 15 residues. CDR1 and CDR2 (germline): SGDLS, YYNGEE. Written as DNA, the CDR3 is TGTGCCAGCAGCCTGACTAGCGGGTTCCACAATGAGCAGTTCTTC. This sequence encodes CASSLTSGFHNEQFF. The variable domain in full, completed from reference TRBV9 and TRBJ2-1, reads DSGVTQTPKHLITATGQRVTLRCSPRSGDLSVYWYQQSLDQGLQFLIQYYNGEERAKGNILERFSAQQFPDLHSELNLSSLELGDSALYFCASSLTSGFHNEQFFGPGTRLTVL.

The chain recombines TRBV6-5 with TRBJ2-7; D gene unclear. CDR1 and CDR2 from the germline V gene are MNHEY and SVGAGI. This CDR3 region has 11 residues. Trimming pared 7 bases from V and 2 bases from J, leaving 6 bases between. CDR3 sequence reads: CASMRAYEQYF. The CDR3 DNA is TGTGCCAGCATGCGCGCCTACGAGCAGTACTTC.

The chain is built from TRBV19 and TRBJ1-2; 7 bases line up with TRBD1. CDR3 length equals 15 residues. CDR1 and CDR2 (germline): LNHDA, SQIVND (reference sequence). The trim removed 2 bases at V and 4 bases at J, leaving 7 bases unmatched. The CDR3: CASSITQTGTYGYTF. The DNA of the CDR3 is TGTGCCAGTAGTATAACGCAGACAGGGACCTATGGCTACACCTTC.

This chain uses TRBV6-5 with TRBJ1-4, with D maybe TRBD1 (6 bases). The CDR3 is 15 amino acids. Trimming removed 8 bases at V and 0 bases at J, with 13 bases between. Looked up from germline, CDR1 is MNHEY and CDR2 is SVGAGI. The CDR3: CASGLRQATNEKLFF. The CDR3 DNA reads as TGTGCCAGCGGACTGCGACAGGCAACTAATGAAAAACTGTTTTTT.

J is TRBJ2-1 and V is TRBV9, with a possible D match to TRBD2 (6 bases). Germline V gene sequence: CDR1 SGDLS, CDR2 YYNGEE. V lost 0 bases and J lost 7, with 11 bases in between. This CDR3 contains 14 residues. CDR3 sequence (DNA): TGTGCCAGCAGCGTAGATCTAGGGAGGAATGAGCAGTTCTTC. This sequence encodes CASSVDLGRNEQFF.

This clone was recorded only once. The rearrangement joins TRBV5-1 to TRBJ1-2; 9 bases are a match to TRBD1. The CDR3 consists of 16 residues. Germline CDR1 is SGHRS and CDR2 is YFSETQ. The junction had 7 bases not matched to a gene; V was cut back by 3 bases and J by 1 base. The chain's CDR3 is CASSSGQGEVNYGYTF. As DNA, the CDR3 is TGCGCCAGCAGCTCGGGACAGGGAGAGGTTAACTATGGCTACACCTTC.

This chain connects TRBV6-5 to TRBJ1-5; D might be TRBD1 (5 bases). Trimming took off 3 bases at V and 2 bases at J, with 11 bases between the two ends. Germline V gene data show CDR1 as MNHEY and CDR2 as SVGAGI. The CDR3 loop spans 15 amino acids. The CDR3 region is CASSYSRAGNQPQHF. The CDR3 nucleotides read TGTGCCAGCAGTTATAGCAGGGCTGGCAATCAGCCCCAGCATTTT.

The rearrangement uses TRBV19 and TRBJ2-3; D remains unclear. Germline V gene sequence: CDR1 LNHDA, CDR2 SQIVND (reference sequence). V was cut by 3 bases and J by 2 bases, with 6 bases left in between. This CDR3 contains 13 residues. The CDR3 spells CASSIELTDTQYF. The CDR3 DNA reads TGTGCCAGTAGTATCGAGCTCACAGATACGCAGTATTTT.

The chain uses TRBV7-2 and TRBJ2-7, with TRBD1 identical over 9 bases. After removal of 5 bases from V and 6 bases from J, the junction contained 11 bases not matched to a gene. In germline, CDR1 is SGHTA, CDR2 FQGNSA. The CDR3 sequence is 15 residues long. The CDR3 nucleotides read TGTGCCAGCAGCCTCACCGGGACAGGGAGTCTCGAGCAGTACTTC. It is translated as CASSLTGTGSLEQYF.

The J gene is TRBJ1-5, the V gene TRBV6-5; D is perhaps TRBD1 (6 bases). Germline CDR1 is MNHEY and CDR2 is SVGAGI. The CDR3 runs to 14 residues. V was pared by 6 bases and J by 6 bases, with 15 bases between. The chain's CDR3 is CASRVQGLGQPQHF. CDR3 coding DNA: TGTGCCAGCAGGGTACAGGGTTTGGGTCAGCCCCAGCATTTT.